This T cell receptor (beta chain) was captured by sequencing in a study of cytomegalovirus exposure and HLA in healthy donors. Whole-study results and caveats: Associated with cytomegalovirus, according to the listing, were fewer than 200 TCR beta chains.

The study ran its PCR with 60 Vbeta and 13 Jbeta primers. Profiling relied on immunoSEQ multiplex PCR, and the TCRdb table lists in-frame clones only, not all of them. The sample gives about 15,000 clones, roughly 63% of which show up once; roughly 18% is in the top ten. This clone has just one count. Its antigen is as yet unknown. Sequenced material: PBMCs. This receptor was obtained from a woman in her 50s in good health and CMV-seropositive.

The CDR3 bases are TGTGCCAGCAGCCGTAAACAGGGGGAGGATACGCAGTATTTT. Amino acid sequence: CASSRKQGEDTQYF. The chain couples TRBV5-6 to TRBJ2-3, with TRBD1 identical over 8 bases. The CDR3 runs 14 residues. The germline V gene encodes CDR1 SGHDT and CDR2 YYEEEE. J gave up 6 bases and V 4 bases, and 7 bases lay outside the gene matches.